The text below deals with one T cell receptor (beta chain). The antigen is undetermined. In germline, CDR1 is SGHTA, CDR2 FQGNSA. The CDR3 spans 13 residues. Trimming left V 3 bases short and J 2 bases short, with 8 bases between. The entry originates in a study of graft-versus-host responses after intestinal transplantation. Study background: Grafts that recipients had were multivisceral, liver-intestinal, or isolated intestinal transplants. Recipients uniformly received anti-thymocyte globulin induction, followed by tacrolimus and steroids for roughly 3 years. Study-level findings and limits: GvH clones occurred in recipient marrow; some first appeared in ileum or blood. Early post-transplant HvG declines tracked with peak circulating GvH clone levels.

Repertoires were generated with immunoSEQ multiplex PCR, while TCRdb's copy carries only in-frame clones and drops some. The data show more than 25,000 clones, 85% to 95% seen once. The chain employs TRBV7-2 and TRBJ2-7, with D possibly TRBD1 on 6 matching bases. The starting material was PBMCs, obtained 18 days after transplant. This TCR was sampled from a human patient who received an intestinal transplant, so some T cells may come from the graft donor. CDR3 nucleotide sequence: TGTGCCAGCAGCTTGGGGGCGACCTACGAGCAGTACTTC. It is translated as CASSLGATYEQYF.